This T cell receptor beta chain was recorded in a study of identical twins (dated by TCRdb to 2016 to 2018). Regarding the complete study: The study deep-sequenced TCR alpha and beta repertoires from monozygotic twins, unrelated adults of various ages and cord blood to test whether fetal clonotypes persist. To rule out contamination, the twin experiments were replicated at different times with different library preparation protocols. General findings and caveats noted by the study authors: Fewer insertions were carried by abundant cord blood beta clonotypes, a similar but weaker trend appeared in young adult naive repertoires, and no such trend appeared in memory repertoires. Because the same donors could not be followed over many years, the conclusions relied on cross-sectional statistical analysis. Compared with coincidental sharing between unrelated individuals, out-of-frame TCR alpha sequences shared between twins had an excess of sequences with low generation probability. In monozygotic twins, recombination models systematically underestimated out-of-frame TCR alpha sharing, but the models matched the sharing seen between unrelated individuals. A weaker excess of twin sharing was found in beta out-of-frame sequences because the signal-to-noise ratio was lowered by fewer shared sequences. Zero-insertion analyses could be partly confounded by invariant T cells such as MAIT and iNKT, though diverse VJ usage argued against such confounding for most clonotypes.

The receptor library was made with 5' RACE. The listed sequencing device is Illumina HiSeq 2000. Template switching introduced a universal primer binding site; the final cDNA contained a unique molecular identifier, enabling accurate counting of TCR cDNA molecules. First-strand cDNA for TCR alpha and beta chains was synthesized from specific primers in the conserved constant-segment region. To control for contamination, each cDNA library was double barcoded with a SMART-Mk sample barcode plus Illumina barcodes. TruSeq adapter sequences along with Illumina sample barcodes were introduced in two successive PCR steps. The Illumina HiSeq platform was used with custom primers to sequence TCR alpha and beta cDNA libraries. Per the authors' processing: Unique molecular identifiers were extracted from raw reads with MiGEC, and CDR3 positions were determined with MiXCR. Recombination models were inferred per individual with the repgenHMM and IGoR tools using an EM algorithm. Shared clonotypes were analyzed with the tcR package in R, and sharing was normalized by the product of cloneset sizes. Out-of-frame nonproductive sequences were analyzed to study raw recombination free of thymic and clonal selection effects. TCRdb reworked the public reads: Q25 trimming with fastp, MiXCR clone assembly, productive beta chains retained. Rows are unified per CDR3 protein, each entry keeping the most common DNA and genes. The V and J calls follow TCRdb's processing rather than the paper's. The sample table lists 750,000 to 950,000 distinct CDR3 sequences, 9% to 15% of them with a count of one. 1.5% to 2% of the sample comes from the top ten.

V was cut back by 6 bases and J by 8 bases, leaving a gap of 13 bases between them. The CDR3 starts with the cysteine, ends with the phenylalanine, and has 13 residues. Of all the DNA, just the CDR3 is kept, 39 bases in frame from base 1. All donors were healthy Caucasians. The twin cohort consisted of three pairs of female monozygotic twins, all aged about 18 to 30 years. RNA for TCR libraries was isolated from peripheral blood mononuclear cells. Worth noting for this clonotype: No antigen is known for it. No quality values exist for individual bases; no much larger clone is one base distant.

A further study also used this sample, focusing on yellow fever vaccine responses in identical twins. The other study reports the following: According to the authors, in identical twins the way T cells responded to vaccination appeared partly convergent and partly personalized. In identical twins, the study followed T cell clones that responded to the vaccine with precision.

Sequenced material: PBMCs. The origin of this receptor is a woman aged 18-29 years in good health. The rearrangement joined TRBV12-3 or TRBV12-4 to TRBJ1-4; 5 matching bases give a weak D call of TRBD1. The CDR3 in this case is CASRQVPTEKLFF. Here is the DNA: TGTGCCAGCAGACAGGTACCCACAGAAAAACTGTTTTTT.